This T cell receptor beta chain was retrieved from a study of T-cell reconstitution after alpha-beta-depleted transplantation in children. TCRbeta library preparation incorporated unique molecular identifiers. MiXCR was run by TCRdb on the PCR reads, yielding one entry per CDR3 protein. This sample has around 360,000 distinct CDR3 sequences, with 10% found just once. The V end lost 4 bases, the J end lost 7 bases, and 15 bases lay between the germline ends. The CDR3 has 15 amino acids. CDR1 and CDR2 from the germline V gene are SGHKS and YYEKEE (reference sequence). This receptor was identified in a human donor who donated a stem cell graft to a child with acute lymphoblastic leukemia. The chain is built from TRBV5-5 and TRBJ1-6; possibly TRBD1 for D (5 bases). Sequences were derived from PBMCs from the stem cell graft donor, sampled from the stem cell graft. The CDR3 DNA follows: TGTGCCAGCAGCGCCTCAGGGATTCCCAATTCACCCCTCCACTTT. Translation: CASSASGIPNSPLHF.